This T cell receptor (beta chain) is drawn from a study of blood T cell repertoires in COVID-19. Study as a whole: The origin of the acute and convalescent COVID-19 samples was the United States, Italy and Spain.

Germline CDR1 and CDR2: KGHDR and SFDVKD. The trim removed 2 bases at V and 3 bases at J, leaving 6 bases unmatched. This CDR3 region has 17 residues. In the original analysis: Reference gene primer amplification gave nucleated cell count estimates. Here immunoSEQ multiplex PCR was the method, and the copy in TCRdb shows in-frame clones only, minus some. The V and J calls and clone size were taken over from that table, and D and trimming were inferred from the DNA. Of 170,000 or so clones listed, roughly 90% are singletons. What was sequenced was PBMCs or T cells enriched from blood (not recorded which). The gene calls are TRBV24-1 and TRBJ2-3; 11 bases agree with TRBD2. The sequence derives from a woman between 50 and 59 years old who had recovered from COVID-19. CDR3 in amino acids: CATSDSIAGGETDTQYF. The CDR3, as DNA: TGTGCCACCAGTGATTCAATAGCGGGAGGGGAAACAGATACGCAGTATTTT.